Detailed here is one T cell receptor (beta chain). This clone has only one observation. Its antigen is currently not known. Per-base quality was not reported, and no clone a single base away is much larger than it. Library preparation used the immunoSEQ multiplex PCR assay. For the multiplex PCR, a mixture combining 60 forward primers for TCR Vbeta segments and 13 reverse primers for TCR Jbeta segments was used. A multiplex PCR assay on genomic DNA amplified the CDR3 region of rearranged TCR beta genes. Amplified TCR beta libraries were sequenced as 87-base-pair reads on the Illumina HiSeq System. As for how the authors treated the data: Across the 670 or so repertoires, a later analysis counted roughly 84 million unique TCR beta chains, around 11 million of which were shared by at least two donors. To remove PCR and sequencing errors, raw reads were error-corrected and collapsed into unique sequences using a nearest-neighbor algorithm that merged closely related sequences. To assign V, D and J gene segments, CDR3 sequences were aligned to IMGT reference sequences. For a sequence to be retained, a match of at least six nucleotides to both a V gene segment and a J gene segment was required. A rearrangement counted as productive if the CDR3 had no stop codons and remained in frame with V and J, and every other rearrangement counted as non-productive. CDR3 was defined by IMGT convention, running from the second conserved V-encoded cysteine to the conserved J-encoded phenylalanine. The earlier analysis of more than 450 of the donors excluded sequences that lacked an unambiguous match to a single V gene segment. In an earlier analysis of several hundred of the donors, V segments were called functional above 56.7% productive rearrangements and were called segregating when the between-donor standard deviation exceeded 5%. A statistical classification framework was built for diagnosing cytomegalovirus status from the catalog of TCR beta chain sequences. In a later analysis, TCR nucleotide sequences were compared against IMGT/GENE-DB human TR gene sequences so that V and J genes could be assigned. The TCRdist pipeline was used in a later analysis to assign CDR3 sequences and most-parsimonious VDJ recombination scenarios. In a later analysis, each TCR beta chain was defined by its CDR3 amino acid sequence together with its V-gene family, and reads lacking a unique V-gene family were excluded. A later analysis removed 592 highly shared, low-generation-probability nucleotide sequences to deal with suspected cross-contamination and a sequencing artifact. In a later analysis, a clonal expansion index for each public chain was calculated from normalized within-repertoire ranks of inferred template counts. Generation probabilities in a later analysis came from a VDJ recombination model fitted to out-of-frame rearrangements, and those results were checked against IGoR. In a later analysis, TCR-TCR, TCR-HLA and TCR-CMV co-occurrence was scored with hypergeometric tests, and a repertoire-size bias correction was applied to TCR pairs. To estimate false discovery rates, a later analysis permuted the HLA or CMV assignments 20 times. A later analysis grouped co-occurring TCRs with DBSCAN, adding TCRdist sequence similarity when clustering within HLA-allele-positive subsets. Repertoires with fewer than 30,000 or more than 120,000 public chains, plus five repertoires with anomalous nucleotide sharing, were excluded from co-occurrence clustering. TCRdb re-hosts the immuneACCESS table, in-frame sequences only. Its copies lack some clones; in the studies checked, an unresolved V gene accounts for under half of them, and the cause for the rest is not known. That table gives V, J and clone size, and the DNA gave D and trimming. For this sample there are about 200,000 clones; over 80% appear just once. Together, the top ten hold roughly 0.71% of the sample.

This sample stems from a study of cytomegalovirus exposure and HLA in healthy donors listed by TCRdb under 2017. A note on the overall study: An earlier analysis of 587 of the donors reported approximately 300 Gb of sequence data and 117 million unique TCR beta sequences obtained from roughly 170 million T cells. An early release that covered fewer than 750 HLA-typed donors contained 250 to 350 gigabases of sequencing data and 85 million to 100 million unique TCR sequences. The number of donors typed differed by locus, with about 620-630 for A, B, C, DRB1 and DQB1, approximately 500 for DQA1, some 570 for DPA1, and 472 for DPB1. The study aimed to test whether signatures of past pathogen exposure could be identified by cataloging public T cell receptors. A later analysis re-analyzed previously published TCR beta repertoires from 660 or so donors and added high-resolution HLA genotyping to study TCR occurrence patterns. High-throughput TCR immunosequencing, statistical association of individual TCRs with disease status, and machine learning were combined to predict cytomegalovirus infection status. Every repertoire in the discovery cohort had been generated on one and the same sequencing platform. Rather than using new phenotypic data, the later analysis identified candidate immune exposures from TCR beta sequences and from how often those sequences occurred across donors. Donor age, sex, ethnicity and CMV serostatus were compiled together with the repertoire data. Of the 300 to 450 genotyped donors, approximately 83% fell in the genetic ancestry cluster associated with self-reported Caucasian donors. HLA typing included class I and class II loci at four-digit resolution. To decide whether each TCR beta V gene segment behaved as functional or pseudogenic, an earlier analysis of nearly 600 of the donors relied on high-throughput TCR beta sequencing. In a later genetic analysis, genome-wide SNP genotypes for 398 of the 666 donors were used, and that subset was treated as a discovery cohort. Besides the first cohort of more than 650 subjects, a separate validation cohort made up of 95 to 150 different subjects was used. Among 350 to 400 genotyped donors of the cohort, an average of roughly 240,000 unique TCR beta nucleotide sequences were sequenced per donor, roughly 20% of them non-productive. Five DR-DQ haplotypes were treated as single units for association and clustering because of strong linkage in the cohort. The study used immunosequencing to profile the T cell repertoires of approximately 630 subjects and linked those repertoires to cytomegalovirus serostatus. Broad study findings and their caveats: Specific HLA alleles were associated with roughly 17,000 TCR beta sequences at a false discovery rate of 0.05 in a later analysis. Because the 87-base-pair reads could not distinguish some IMGT-functional V segments, including TRBV6-2 and TRBV6-3, those segments were excluded. Most TCR sequences were observed very rarely across donors, whereas some public TCRs were present in many individuals. Compared with the approximately 720-donor mean, donors in an Asian-associated ancestry cluster had fewer N-insertions in productive TCRs, according to a later genetic analysis. Because HLA typing was unavailable for some donors at each locus, only the typed subset was used in association tests. Three of the identified cytomegalovirus-associated TCR beta chains were confirmed in vitro to be specific for cytomegalovirus antigens. Broadly in line with IMGT annotations, most TCR beta V segments showed up in productive rearrangements about 87% or about 30% of the time in an earlier analysis of around 600 of the donors. In a later analysis, HLA-associated TCR beta chains showed more clonal expansion and lower generation probabilities than non-associated chains that were equally common. In this cohort, only TCR beta chains were sequenced, and detectable features were limited by the absence of alpha or paired-chain data. Sequencing depth was assumed to be roughly uniform across donors in the presence/absence analyses, though that assumption may not hold. The study gave a list of 150 to 200 TCR beta chains associated with cytomegalovirus. Because counts were too low, roughly 17 rarely observed V segments, including chromosome 9 orphons, were left out of the earlier analysis of roughly 600 of the donors. In a later analysis, TCR association rates were found to vary across HLA loci, with the most associated TCRs seen for DRB1 alleles and the fewest for HLA-C alleles. The classifier was reported to diagnose cytomegalovirus status with high specificity and sensitivity in both the original and validation cohorts. According to the authors, the approach could potentially be generalized to other disease states and immunological phenotypes. A further reported finding was that TCR beta sequences accurately predicted the HLA-A and HLA-B alleles for most subjects in the first cohort. The only immune exposure information available for the cohort was CMV serostatus. A later analysis reported that several top co-occurrence clusters appeared linked to parvovirus B19, influenza, CMV and Epstein-Barr virus. The sequencing pipeline was judged likely to have produced a cluster of highly shared sequence variants as a technical artifact. Strong co-occurrence of HLA alleles, especially DR and DQ, made assigning TCR associations to individual alleles difficult. According to a later analysis, most CMV-associated TCR beta chains appeared to be HLA-restricted, and the HLA associations seemed to be driven largely by CMV exposure. Linkage disequilibrium might explain the correlated functional status among segregating V segments, but an unknown experimental factor could not be ruled out. An association between a missense DCLRE1C variant and V-gene and J-gene trimming of TCR beta chains was found in a later genetic analysis and replicated in an independent cohort.

V gives up 1 base and J gives up 5 bases, and the segment between their germline ends measures 10 bases. CDR1 and CDR2 are drawn from the germline V gene: LGHNA, YNFKEQ. From the cysteine through the phenylalanine, the CDR3 covers 14 amino acids. Kept here is only the CDR3 DNA, which spans 42 bases and is read in frame from base 1. The cohort comprised fewer than 750 healthy bone marrow donors. At the time of sampling, every cohort member was nominally healthy, though immune exposures that went unrecorded were likely present. The donor tested CMV seronegative and was one of the 352 seronegative cohort members. A peripheral blood sample was collected from each donor, and TCR beta sequencing was performed on peripheral blood mononuclear cells. Genomic DNA was extracted from the blood cell samples with the Qiagen DNeasy Blood Extraction Kit.

The V gene is TRBV4-2 and the J gene is TRBJ2-3; TRBD1 is perhaps the D gene, given 6 matching bases. Specimen: PBMCs. The sequence was obtained from a boy aged 2 to 9 in good health and CMV-seronegative. The CDR3 sequence is CASSQATGRDTQYF. The nucleotide sequence reads TGTGCCAGCAGCCAAGCAACAGGGCGAGATACGCAGTATTTT.